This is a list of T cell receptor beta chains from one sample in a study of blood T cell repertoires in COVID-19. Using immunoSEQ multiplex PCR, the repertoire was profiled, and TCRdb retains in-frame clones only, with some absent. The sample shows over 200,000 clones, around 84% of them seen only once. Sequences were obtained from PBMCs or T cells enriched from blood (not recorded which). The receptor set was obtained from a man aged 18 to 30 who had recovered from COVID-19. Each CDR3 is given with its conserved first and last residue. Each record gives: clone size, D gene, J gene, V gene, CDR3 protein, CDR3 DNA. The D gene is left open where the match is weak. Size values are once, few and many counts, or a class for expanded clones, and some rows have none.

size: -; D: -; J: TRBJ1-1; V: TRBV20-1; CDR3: CSASFGGALAEAFF; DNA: TGCAGTGCTAGTTTCGGGGGGGCTCTTGCTGAAGCTTTCTTT
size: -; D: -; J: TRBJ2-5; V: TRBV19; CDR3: CASSTASLQETQYF; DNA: TGTGCCAGTAGTACCGCTAGCCTTCAAGAGACCCAGTACTTC
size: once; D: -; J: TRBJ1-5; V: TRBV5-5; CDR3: CASSLHRERQPQHF; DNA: TGTGCCAGCAGCTTGCATAGGGAGAGGCAGCCCCAGCATTTT
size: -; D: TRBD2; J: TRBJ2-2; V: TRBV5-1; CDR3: CASSVAGPNTGELFF; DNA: TGCGCCAGCAGTGTAGCGGGCCCGAACACCGGGGAGCTGTTTTTT
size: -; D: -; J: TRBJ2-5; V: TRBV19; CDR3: CASSMGRAGETQYF; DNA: TGTGCCAGTAGTATGGGCAGGGCTGGGGAGACCCAGTACTTC
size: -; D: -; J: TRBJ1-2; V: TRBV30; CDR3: CAWRVGGLGYGYTF; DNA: TGTGCCTGGAGGGTAGGAGGTCTGGGCTATGGCTACACCTTC
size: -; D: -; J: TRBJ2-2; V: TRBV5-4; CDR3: CASSVPDNGPGELFF; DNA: TGTGCCAGCAGCGTACCGGACAACGGACCCGGGGAGCTGTTTTTT
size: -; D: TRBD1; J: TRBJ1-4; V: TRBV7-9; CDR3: CASINTGTGNEKLFF; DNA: TGTGCCAGCATCAATACCGGGACAGGCAATGAAAAACTGTTTTTT
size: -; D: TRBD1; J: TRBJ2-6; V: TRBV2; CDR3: CASSGDRASGANVLTF; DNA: TGTGCCAGCAGTGGGGACAGGGCATCTGGGGCCAACGTCCTGACTTTC
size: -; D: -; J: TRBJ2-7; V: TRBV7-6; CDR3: CASTPSGPVSYEQYF; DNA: TGTGCCAGCACCCCGAGCGGGCCTGTCTCCTACGAGCAGTACTTC
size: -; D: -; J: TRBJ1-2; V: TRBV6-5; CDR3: CASSYSPGRIYGYTF; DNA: TGTGCCAGCAGTTACTCGCCAGGGAGGATCTATGGCTACACCTTC
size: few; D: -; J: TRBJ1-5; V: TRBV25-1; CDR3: CASSEYDSSNQPQHF; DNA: TGTGCCAGCAGTGAATACGACAGTAGCAATCAGCCCCAGCATTTT
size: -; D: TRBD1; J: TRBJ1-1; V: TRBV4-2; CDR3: CASSTEGATEAFF; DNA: TGTGCCAGCAGCACAGAGGGGGCAACTGAAGCTTTCTTT
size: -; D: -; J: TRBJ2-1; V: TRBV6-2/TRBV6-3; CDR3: CASSRDKRYNEQFF; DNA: TGTGCCAGCAGTCGGGACAAACGCTACAATGAGCAGTTCTTC
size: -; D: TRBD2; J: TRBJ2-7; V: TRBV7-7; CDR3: CASSLVPLTSGGDYEQYF; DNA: TGTGCTAGCAGCTTAGTTCCCTTGACTAGCGGGGGGGACTACGAGCAGTACTTC
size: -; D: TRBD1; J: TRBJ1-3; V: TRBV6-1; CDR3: CASSDQNRGPSGNTIYF; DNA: TGTGCCAGCAGTGACCAGAACAGGGGGCCCTCTGGAAACACCATATATTTT
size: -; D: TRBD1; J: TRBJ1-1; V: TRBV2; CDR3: CASSGDRGELNTEAFF; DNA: TGTGCCAGCAGCGGGGACAGGGGTGAACTGAACACTGAAGCTTTCTTT
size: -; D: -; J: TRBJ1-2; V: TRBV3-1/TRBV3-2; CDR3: CASSQQGGVGGYTF; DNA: TGTGCCAGCAGCCAGCAGGGTGGGGTCGGCGGCTACACCTTC
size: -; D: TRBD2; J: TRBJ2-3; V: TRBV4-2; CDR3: CASSQVGASGSSTDTQYF; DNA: TGTGCCAGCAGCCAAGTAGGGGCTAGCGGTAGTAGCACAGATACGCAGTATTTT
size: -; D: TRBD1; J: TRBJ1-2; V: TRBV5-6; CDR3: CASSTRSGTGNYGYTF; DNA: TGTGCCAGCAGCACTAGATCCGGGACAGGGAACTATGGCTACACCTTC
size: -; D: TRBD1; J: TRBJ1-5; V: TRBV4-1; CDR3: CASSQGAGGVGQPQHF; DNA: TGCGCCAGCAGCCAAGGAGCAGGGGGAGTGGGGCAGCCCCAGCATTTT
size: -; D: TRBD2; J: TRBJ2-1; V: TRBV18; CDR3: CASSPGFGSGRASYNEQFF; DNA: TGTGCCAGCTCACCAGGTTTTGGTAGCGGGAGGGCCTCCTACAATGAGCAGTTCTTC
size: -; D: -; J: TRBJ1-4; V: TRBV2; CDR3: CASSEIGRGNEKLFF; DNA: TGTGCCAGCAGTGAAATTGGCAGGGGTAATGAAAAACTGTTTTTT
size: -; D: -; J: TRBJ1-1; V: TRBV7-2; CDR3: CASSLAQSGSRAFF; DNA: TGTGCCAGCAGCTTAGCGCAAAGCGGGAGCAGGGCTTTCTTT
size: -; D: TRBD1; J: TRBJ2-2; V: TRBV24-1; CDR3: CATSDPSGQGAGELFF; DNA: TGTGCCACCAGTGATCCCTCGGGACAGGGGGCCGGGGAGCTGTTTTTT
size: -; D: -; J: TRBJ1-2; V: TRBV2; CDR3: CASSDGASSYGYTF; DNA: TGTGCCAGCAGTGATGGGGCCAGTTCCTATGGCTACACCTTC